This T cell receptor beta chain was recorded in a study of glioma-infiltrating T cells. TCR alpha and beta CDR3 regions were amplified from RNA using iRepertoire nested multiplex PCR. For one-step reverse transcription and amplification, roughly 100-400 ng of tissue mRNA or PBMC total RNA was used. A single record per CDR3 protein comes from TCRdb applying MiXCR to the multiplex PCR reads. This table holds 150,000 to 200,000 distinct CDR3 sequences, about 47% found once. Points on this clonotype: Its antigen is not known.

Study-level points and caveats: CDR3 overlap between tissue and blood was very small. Non-neoplastic patients had below-expected tissue-blood divergence, while all gliomas exceeded expectation.

In germline, CDR1 is SGHRS, CDR2 YFSETQ. Trimming shortened V by 5 bases and J by 5 bases, and 16 bases separated the two germline ends. The CDR3 is 15 amino acids. The chain links TRBV5-1 to TRBJ1-4; the D gene is possibly TRBD1 (5 bases). The material sequenced was glioma tissue, nonneoplastic brain tissue, or PBMCs (not recorded which). This clonotype was obtained from a human donor with low-grade glioma or glioblastoma, undergoing nonglioma brain surgery, or in good health (not recorded which). The DNA of the CDR3 is TGCGCCAGCAGGAGGGGATGGCTGATGAATGAAAAACTGTTTTTT. It is translated as CASRRGWLMNEKLFF.